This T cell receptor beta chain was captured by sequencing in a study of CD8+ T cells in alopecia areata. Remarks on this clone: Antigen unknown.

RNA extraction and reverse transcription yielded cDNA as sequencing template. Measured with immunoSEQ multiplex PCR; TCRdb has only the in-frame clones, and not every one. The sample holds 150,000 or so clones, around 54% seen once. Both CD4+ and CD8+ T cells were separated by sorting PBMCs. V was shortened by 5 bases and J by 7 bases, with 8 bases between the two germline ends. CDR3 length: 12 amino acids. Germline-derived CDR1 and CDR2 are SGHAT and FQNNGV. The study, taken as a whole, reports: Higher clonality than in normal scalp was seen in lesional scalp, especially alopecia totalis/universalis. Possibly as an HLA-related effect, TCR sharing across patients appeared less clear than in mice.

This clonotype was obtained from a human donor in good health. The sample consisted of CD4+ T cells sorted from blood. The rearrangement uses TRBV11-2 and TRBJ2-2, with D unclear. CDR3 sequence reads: CASSQPVGELFF. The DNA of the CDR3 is TGTGCCAGCAGCCAACCGGTCGGGGAGCTGTTTTTT. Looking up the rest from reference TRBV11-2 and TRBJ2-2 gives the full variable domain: EAGVAQSPRYKIIEKRQSVAFWCNPISGHATLYWYQQILGQGPKLLIQFQNNGVVDDSQLPKDRFSAERLKGVDSTLKIQPAKLEDSAVYLCASSQPVGELFFGEGSRLTVL.